Only a few counts were recorded for the clone carrying this T cell receptor (beta chain). This sample was included in a study of shared clonotypes between healthy human individuals. Ten immunoSEQ deep assay plates held the unsorted PBMC DNA. Only in-frame clones appear in the TCRdb table, and some are missing; sequencing was by immunoSEQ multiplex PCR. The sample contains about 510,000 clones, around 79% of which appear only once. Germline CDR1 SGHTA, CDR2 FQGNSA. CDR3 length equals 13 residues. Between the trimmed V and J ends, which lost 3 bases and 1 base, there was a span of 7 bases. Caucasian adults living in Nashville, Tennessee, provided all samples.

The sample taken for sequencing was PBMCs. The gene calls are TRBV7-2 and TRBJ2-7; the D is unclear. This receptor was taken from a woman aged 35 to 49 in good health. Some clones in this sample may be carry-over from other donors' samples. The CDR3 DNA follows: TGTGCCAGCAGCTTGTCGAGGTCCTACGAGCAGTACTTC. Amino acids: CASSLSRSYEQYF.